The entry below describes one T cell receptor (beta chain). This CDR3 comprises 16 residues. CDR1 and CDR2 (germline): SGHVS, FNYEAQ. The ends lost 2 bases at V and 2 bases at J; junction bases unmatched: 7. TCR cDNA molecules each carried a unique molecular identifier. In TCRdb, the 5' RACE reads were re-called with MiXCR into one record per CDR3 protein. The table lists thousands of distinct CDR3 sequences, around 8% of them singletons, with about 18% in the top ten. These data belong to a study of spatial heterogeneity in lung cancer. Study at large: Sequencing consistently turned up more beta-chain sequences than alpha-chain sequences.

The time point here: sample taken at primary tumor resection. Untreated early-stage non-small cell lung cancer patients, about 70 in total, were the donors. Tumor, nontumor lung or frozen PBMC supplied whole RNA, sequenced without sorting. The V and J genes are TRBV7-6 and TRBJ1-2; the match to TRBD1 covers 8 bases. Sequenced here: normal lung tissue next to the tumor, sampled at surgery. The TCR originated in a female donor with early-stage non-small cell lung cancer. The CDR3 DNA reads TGTGCCAGCAGCTTATTGCACAGGGGGGACAACTATGGCTACACCTTC. It is translated as CASSLLHRGDNYGYTF.